A selection of T cell receptor beta chains follows, all from one sample in a study of blood T cell repertoires in COVID-19. Measured with immunoSEQ multiplex PCR; TCRdb has only the in-frame clones, and not every one. The repertoire holds fewer than 200,000 clones, with under 85% as singletons. Sample: PBMCs or T cells enriched from blood (not recorded which). These receptor sequences come from a man aged 45 to 65 who had recovered from COVID-19. Each CDR3 is given with its conserved first and last residue. D genes are given only for firm matches. The size entry is marked missing in some rows and otherwise reads once, few, many or a size class.

j_call,d_call,clone_size,v_call,cdr3_nt,cdr3_aa
TRBJ1-4,-,-,TRBV7-9,TGTGCCAGCAGCTTCGTTTATCGAAAACTGTTTTTT,CASSFVYRKLFF
TRBJ2-5,TRBD2,-,TRBV11-2,TGTGCCAGCCGCCAGACTAGCGGAGACCAGACCCAGTACTTC,CASRQTSGDQTQYF
TRBJ1-4,-,-,TRBV4-1,TGCGCCAGCAGCCAAGGTGGCAGTCGTAATGAAAAACTGTTTTTT,CASSQGGSRNEKLFF
TRBJ1-6,-,few,TRBV27,TGTGCCAGCAGTCTTCAACGGACAGTCCTGTATAATTCACCCCTCCACTTT,CASSLQRTVLYNSPLHF
TRBJ1-1,-,-,TRBV4-2,TGTGCCAGCAGCCAACGAGCCTTTTCGAACACTGAAGCTTTCTTT,CASSQRAFSNTEAFF
TRBJ1-2,TRBD1,-,TRBV11-1,TGTGCCAGCAGCCCTAGACAGGGCTCTAACTATGGCTACACCTTC,CASSPRQGSNYGYTF
TRBJ1-5,-,-,TRBV18,TGTGCCAGCTCACCAAATGCCCAGGGGAAACAGCCCCAGCATTTT,CASSPNAQGKQPQHF
TRBJ2-1,-,-,TRBV11-2,TGTGCCAGCAGCTTAGACGGGGGCAGGGGGATGGATGAGCAGTTCTTC,CASSLDGGRGMDEQFF
TRBJ2-1,TRBD1,-,TRBV5-5,TGTGCCAGCAGCTCGGCCAACAGGGGAAGCTCCTACAATGAGCAGTTCTTC,CASSSANRGSSYNEQFF
TRBJ1-1,-,-,TRBV18,TGTGCCAGCTCACCCGGAGGCGGGGGCTTTGAAGCTTTCTTT,CASSPGGGGFEAFF
TRBJ1-2,-,-,TRBV3-1/TRBV3-2,TGTGCCAGCAGCCTCGCCCCGGGTGGCTACACCTTC,CASSLAPGGYTF
TRBJ2-2,TRBD2,-,TRBV18,TGTGCCAGCTCACCAAAGGCCAGCGGGGGCTATACCGGGGAGCTGTTTTTT,CASSPKASGGYTGELFF
TRBJ2-3,-,once,TRBV3-1/TRBV3-2,TGTGCCAGCAGCCCCCCGAACAGGGTTCGGACAGATACGCAGTATTTT,CASSPPNRVRTDTQYF
TRBJ1-2,TRBD1,-,TRBV5-1,TGCGCCAGCAGCGGCACAGGGGGCTCCAACTATGGCTACACCTTC,CASSGTGGSNYGYTF
TRBJ1-1,-,-,TRBV3-1/TRBV3-2,TGTGCCAGCAGCCAAACGGCGGTGAACACTGAAGCTTTCTTT,CASSQTAVNTEAFF
TRBJ1-1,TRBD1,once,TRBV4-2,TGTGCCAGCAGCCAAGATCCGACAGGGCCACTGAACACTGAAGCTTTCTTT,CASSQDPTGPLNTEAFF
TRBJ2-1,-,-,TRBV5-1,TGCGCCAGCAGAACGGACGGGGGGCTCTCCTACAATGAGCAGTTCTTC,CASRTDGGLSYNEQFF
TRBJ1-6,TRBD1,-,TRBV15,TGTGCCACCAGCAGAGATCCCCCAGGGGGAAATTCACCCCTCCACTTT,CATSRDPPGGNSPLHF
TRBJ1-6,-,-,TRBV10-3,TGTGCCATCAGTGACAGGGCCATGTATAATTCACCCCTCCACTTT,CAISDRAMYNSPLHF
TRBJ1-6,-,-,TRBV5-1,TGCGCCAGCAGCCCGTCGGGGGGGCGGTCACCCCTCCACTTT,CASSPSGGRSPLHF
TRBJ2-7,TRBD1,-,TRBV7-3,TGTGCCAGCAGCTTTGACAGGGGCTACGAGCAGTACTTC,CASSFDRGYEQYF
TRBJ2-3,TRBD2,once,TRBV14,TGTGCCAGCAGCCAAGAGGTATTAGCGGGGACTCAAACGCGGGGAGATACGCAGTATTTT,CASSQEVLAGTQTRGDTQYF
TRBJ2-7,TRBD1,-,TRBV19,TGTGCCAGTAGTATGACAGGGGTGCCCCCCTACGAGCAGTACTTC,CASSMTGVPPYEQYF
TRBJ1-6,TRBD1,-,TRBV28,TGTGCCACCCGACAGGGGTTCGACTATAATTCACCCCTCCACTTT,CATRQGFDYNSPLHF
TRBJ1-5,-,-,TRBV18,TGTGCCAGCTCAGGAGGGAACGCCAATCAGCCCCAGCATTTT,CASSGGNANQPQHF
TRBJ2-1,TRBD1,-,TRBV5-1,TGCGCCAGCAGCTCACAGGGGGTTCCTTACAATGAGCAGTTCTTC,CASSSQGVPYNEQFF
TRBJ1-1,-,-,TRBV4-1,TGCGCCAGCAGACTTCACAGGGTGAAGAACACTGAAGCTTTCTTT,CASRLHRVKNTEAFF
TRBJ2-3,TRBD1,-,TRBV5-4,TGTGCCAGCAGCTTGAAAACAGGGGTAAGCACAGATACGCAGTATTTT,CASSLKTGVSTDTQYF
TRBJ2-1,-,-,TRBV3-1/TRBV3-2,TGTGCCAGCAGCCACGCAGGGGCCGGTGAGCAGTTCTTC,CASSHAGAGEQFF
TRBJ1-5,-,-,TRBV12-3/TRBV12-4,TGTGCCAGCAACCGGGATTCCAATCAGCCCCAGCATTTT,CASNRDSNQPQHF
TRBJ1-1,-,-,TRBV5-1,TGCGCCAGCAGCTTGGTTTACGGGAGAGGAACTGAAGCTTTCTTT,CASSLVYGRGTEAFF
TRBJ1-2,TRBD1,-,TRBV4-1,TGCGCCAGCAGCCCGGGACAGTCTCTTGGCTACACCTTC,CASSPGQSLGYTF
TRBJ2-5,TRBD2,-,TRBV11-3,TGTGCCAGCAGCTTGCGCGGGGGGGAGCAAGAGACCCAGTACTTC,CASSLRGGEQETQYF
TRBJ1-1,TRBD1,few,TRBV11-2,TGTGCCAGCAGCTCGGACAGGGGAGGCACTGAAGCTTTCTTT,CASSSDRGGTEAFF
TRBJ2-3,TRBD2,-,TRBV18,TGTGCCAGCTCACCACCGAAGGTAGGGAGGGCAGATACGCAGTATTTT,CASSPPKVGRADTQYF
TRBJ2-7,TRBD1,-,TRBV27,TGTGCCAGCTCACTTAAAGCAGGGGGCAACTACGAGCAGTACTTC,CASSLKAGGNYEQYF
TRBJ2-3,TRBD2,-,TRBV25-1,TGTGCCAGCAGCGGACTAGCGCTAACTACGCAGTATTTT,CASSGLALTTQYF
TRBJ1-1,TRBD1,-,TRBV4-1,TGCGCCAGCAGCCAAGTGGGCAGGGGGCTTGGAGAAGCTTTCTTT,CASSQVGRGLGEAFF
TRBJ1-1,-,-,TRBV12-3/TRBV12-4,TGTGCCAGCAGTTCCGAACAGGTCACTGAAGCTTTCTTT,CASSSEQVTEAFF
TRBJ2-5,-,once,TRBV4-1,TGCGCCAGCAGCCACGCGGGACGGAGCCACCGGGAGACCCAGTACTTC,CASSHAGRSHRETQYF
TRBJ1-1,-,few,TRBV7-9,TGTGCCAGCAGCTTAGAAGACACCACTGAAGCTTTCTTT,CASSLEDTTEAFF
TRBJ1-4,-,-,TRBV5-6,TGTGCCAGCAGCACACGGGGGACTAATGAAAAACTGTTTTTT,CASSTRGTNEKLFF
TRBJ2-7,TRBD1,-,TRBV9,TGTGCCAGCAGCTTTGGACAGGGGGCCTCCTACGAGCAGTACTTC,CASSFGQGASYEQYF
TRBJ2-2,TRBD2,-,TRBV19,TGTGCCAGTAGTATAGCGGGGGGACTAGGCACCGGGGAGCTGTTTTTT,CASSIAGGLGTGELFF
TRBJ1-3,-,-,TRBV12-3/TRBV12-4,TGTGCCAGCACTGACAGCTCTGGAAACACCATATATTTT,CASTDSSGNTIYF
TRBJ2-5,TRBD2,-,TRBV28,TGTGCCAGCAGTAAGGGAGGGAATCAAGAGACCCAGTACTTC,CASSKGGNQETQYF
TRBJ1-4,-,-,TRBV6-5,TGTGCCAGCAGTTACTCGTACAGGGTAGGCGAAAAACTGTTTTTT,CASSYSYRVGEKLFF
TRBJ1-1,-,-,TRBV6-5,TGTGCCAGCACCCCCAGCGGGGCGAACACTGAAGCTTTCTTT,CASTPSGANTEAFF
TRBJ2-1,TRBD2,once,TRBV7-9,TGTGCCAGCAGCCTCAAAGCGGGGTACGCCTACAATGAGCAGTTCTTC,CASSLKAGYAYNEQFF
TRBJ2-7,-,-,TRBV19,TGTGCCAGTACCGACGACAGGACCCACGAGCAGTACTTC,CASTDDRTHEQYF
TRBJ1-4,-,-,TRBV10-3,TGTGCCATCAGTGATAAGAACAGAGTCGCAACTAATGAAAAACTGTTTTTT,CAISDKNRVATNEKLFF
TRBJ2-1,TRBD2,-,TRBV7-2,TGTGCCAGCAGCGCCCAGGGACTAGCGGACCTGTATGAGCAGTTCTTC,CASSAQGLADLYEQFF
TRBJ1-1,-,-,TRBV5-1,TGCGCCAGCAGACCGACAGGACAGACTACGTCGTTCACTGAAGCTTTCTTT,CASRPTGQTTSFTEAFF
TRBJ1-1,-,once,TRBV5-5,TGTGCCAGCAGCTTGGACCCTCGGGGAACCACTGAAGCTTTCTTT,CASSLDPRGTTEAFF
TRBJ2-1,TRBD2,-,TRBV2,TGTGCCAGCAGTGGACTAGCGGGGTTCTACAATGAGCAGTTCTTC,CASSGLAGFYNEQFF